This is a list of T cell receptor beta chains from one sample in a study of blood T cell repertoires in COVID-19. Sequenced by immunoSEQ multiplex PCR; TCRdb stores in-frame clones only, minus some. The sample consists of 100,000 to 150,000 clones, 80% to 90% of them appearing once. The sequenced sample consisted of peripheral blood. These TCRs come from a man in his fifties or sixties with COVID-19, enrolled during active disease. Each CDR3 is given with its conserved first and last residue. The D gene is left open where the match is weak. Clone size is not always given. Where it is, it says once, few, many or a class for expanded clones.

J: TRBJ2-2
size: NA
V: TRBV28
D: NA
DNA: TGTGCCAGTAGAGCTGGGGAGCTGTTTTTT
CDR3: CASRAGELFF

J: TRBJ1-3
size: NA
V: TRBV28
D: TRBD1
DNA: TGTGCCAGCAGTTCGTCACCGGGACAGGGGACGGAAGTTGGAAACACCATATATTTT
CDR3: CASSSSPGQGTEVGNTIYF

J: TRBJ2-4
size: NA
V: TRBV7-2
D: NA
DNA: TGTGCCAGCAGCTTAGAAGTCCTAGAGAACATTCAGTACTTC
CDR3: CASSLEVLENIQYF

J: TRBJ1-2
size: NA
V: TRBV19
D: NA
DNA: TGTGCCAGTAGTACGGGGGAGGTGCTCTATGGCTACACCTTC
CDR3: CASSTGEVLYGYTF

J: TRBJ1-2
size: NA
V: TRBV7-8
D: NA
DNA: TGTGCCAGCAGCTTAGCGACCAGGGGCCGGTATGGCTACACCTTC
CDR3: CASSLATRGRYGYTF

J: TRBJ1-5
size: few
V: TRBV3-1/TRBV3-2
D: TRBD1
DNA: TGTGCCAGCAGCCACACAGGGGGCGGTCAGCCCCAGCATTTT
CDR3: CASSHTGGGQPQHF

J: TRBJ2-7
size: NA
V: TRBV10-3
D: TRBD1
DNA: TGTGCCATCGGGGACAGGGGGCTTACCTACGAGCAGTACTTC
CDR3: CAIGDRGLTYEQYF

J: TRBJ2-2
size: NA
V: TRBV7-3
D: NA
DNA: TGTGCCAGCAGCCTAAACAAGAACACCGGGGAGCTGTTTTTT
CDR3: CASSLNKNTGELFF

J: TRBJ1-3
size: NA
V: TRBV11-2
D: NA
DNA: TGTGCCAGCAGCTTAGGAGCGATATCTGGAAACACCATATATTTT
CDR3: CASSLGAISGNTIYF

J: TRBJ1-2
size: NA
V: TRBV9
D: TRBD1
DNA: TGTGCCAGCAGCGTTGCGGACAGGGGTTACTATGGCTACACCTTC
CDR3: CASSVADRGYYGYTF

J: TRBJ1-2
size: NA
V: TRBV18
D: NA
DNA: TGTGCCAGCTCATCCGGGGGGGAGTATGGCTACACCTTC
CDR3: CASSSGGEYGYTF

J: TRBJ2-1
size: NA
V: TRBV6-4
D: TRBD2
DNA: TGTGCCAGCAGTGAACTAGCGGGGGGGCGCGGTGAGCAGTTCTTC
CDR3: CASSELAGGRGEQFF

J: TRBJ1-2
size: NA
V: TRBV27
D: NA
DNA: TGTGCCAGCAGTTTATCGAGAGGTAACTATGGCTACACCTTC
CDR3: CASSLSRGNYGYTF

J: TRBJ1-1
size: NA
V: TRBV18
D: NA
DNA: TGTGCCAGCTCACCCAGGGGCTCTGAAGCTTTCTTT
CDR3: CASSPRGSEAFF

J: TRBJ2-1
size: NA
V: TRBV5-4
D: NA
DNA: TGTGCCAGCAGCTTGGCGGGGAATGAGCAGTTCTTC
CDR3: CASSLAGNEQFF

J: TRBJ2-3
size: NA
V: TRBV6-5
D: NA
DNA: TGTGCCAGCAGGCGGGATAGTAGCACAGATACGCAGTATTTT
CDR3: CASRRDSSTDTQYF

J: TRBJ1-6
size: NA
V: TRBV18
D: NA
DNA: TGTGCCAGCTCACCTGGACAAAACCCTAGCTCCTATAATTCACCCCTCCACTTT
CDR3: CASSPGQNPSSYNSPLHF

J: TRBJ1-2
size: NA
V: TRBV4-2
D: NA
DNA: TGTGCCAGCAGCCAAGGGCCCTATGGCTACACCTTC
CDR3: CASSQGPYGYTF

J: TRBJ1-4
size: few
V: TRBV28
D: TRBD1
DNA: TGTGCCAGCAGTTTAAGAATAATGCGGACAGGGGAGGCTAATGAAAAACTGTTTTTT
CDR3: CASSLRIMRTGEANEKLFF

J: TRBJ1-6
size: NA
V: TRBV6-5
D: NA
DNA: TGTGCCAGCAGCTACCGGGACACCTATAATTCACCCCTCCACTTT
CDR3: CASSYRDTYNSPLHF

J: TRBJ2-5
size: NA
V: TRBV18
D: NA
DNA: TGTGCCAGCTCACCATACGGGTTTGAGACCCAGTACTTC
CDR3: CASSPYGFETQYF

J: TRBJ2-7
size: NA
V: TRBV6-6
D: NA
DNA: TGTGCCACCAGGTCGTCCTACGAGCAGTACTTC
CDR3: CATRSSYEQYF

J: TRBJ1-2
size: NA
V: TRBV5-4
D: NA
DNA: TGTGCCAGCAGCTTGGTCTCAGGGGCTCGTGGCTACACCTTC
CDR3: CASSLVSGARGYTF

J: TRBJ1-5
size: NA
V: TRBV5-1
D: NA
DNA: TGCGCCAGCAGCTTGGACGCAGGGAATCAGCCCCAGCATTTT
CDR3: CASSLDAGNQPQHF

J: TRBJ1-5
size: NA
V: TRBV10-1
D: TRBD1
DNA: TGCGCCAGCAGTGAAGGGGGCCAGGATCAGCCCCAGCATTTT
CDR3: CASSEGGQDQPQHF

J: TRBJ2-2
size: once
V: TRBV29-1
D: TRBD1
DNA: TGCAGCGTGCTCCACCCGGGACAGGGCTCCACCGGGGAGCTGTTTTTT
CDR3: CSVLHPGQGSTGELFF

J: TRBJ1-1
size: few
V: TRBV7-3
D: NA
DNA: TGTGCCAGCAGCGCAAATACAGTGGACACTGAAGCTTTCTTT
CDR3: CASSANTVDTEAFF

J: TRBJ1-1
size: NA
V: TRBV7-6
D: TRBD1
DNA: TGTGCCAGCAGCCCCGACAGGGTCACTGAAGCTTTCTTT
CDR3: CASSPDRVTEAFF

J: TRBJ1-1
size: NA
V: TRBV7-2
D: TRBD1
DNA: TGTGCCAGCAGCTTAGACAGGGGTCGGTCAACTGAAGCTTTCTTT
CDR3: CASSLDRGRSTEAFF

J: TRBJ2-7
size: once
V: TRBV13
D: TRBD1
DNA: TGTGCCAGCAGCATTGACCGGGACAGGGTGTACGAGCAGTACTTC
CDR3: CASSIDRDRVYEQYF

J: TRBJ2-3
size: NA
V: TRBV15
D: NA
DNA: TGTGCCACCAGCAGAGATCCGGGGAGCACAGATACGCAGTATTTT
CDR3: CATSRDPGSTDTQYF

J: TRBJ2-3
size: NA
V: TRBV15
D: NA
DNA: TGTGCCACCAGCAGTGAGAGGACAGATACGCAGTATTTT
CDR3: CATSSERTDTQYF

J: TRBJ1-6
size: NA
V: TRBV18
D: NA
DNA: TGTGCCAGCTCAAAGGACAGTCTCTATAATTCACCCCTCCACTTT
CDR3: CASSKDSLYNSPLHF

J: TRBJ1-2
size: NA
V: TRBV30
D: TRBD1
DNA: TGTGCCTACGCCGACAGGGACTACACCTTC
CDR3: CAYADRDYTF

J: TRBJ1-5
size: NA
V: TRBV6-5
D: TRBD1
DNA: TGTGCCAGCCGGACAGGCAGTCGGCCCCAGCATTTT
CDR3: CASRTGSRPQHF

J: TRBJ1-5
size: NA
V: TRBV5-1
D: TRBD1
DNA: TGCGCCAGCAGCGTAGGGACAGGGAATCAGCCCCAGCATTTT
CDR3: CASSVGTGNQPQHF

J: TRBJ1-3
size: once
V: TRBV28
D: NA
DNA: TGTGCCAGCAACTCCCCGGGGGGTTCTGGAAACACCATATATTTT
CDR3: CASNSPGGSGNTIYF

J: TRBJ2-7
size: NA
V: TRBV7-9
D: TRBD1
DNA: TGTGCCAGCAGCCCACCGACAGGGCAGCCCTCCTACGAGCAGTACTTC
CDR3: CASSPPTGQPSYEQYF

J: TRBJ1-5
size: NA
V: TRBV6-2/TRBV6-3
D: NA
DNA: TGTGCCAGCAGTTACGGGGGCAGCCTCCCCAATCAGCCCCAGCATTTT
CDR3: CASSYGGSLPNQPQHF

J: TRBJ2-7
size: NA
V: TRBV19
D: NA
DNA: TGTGCCAGCCAGGGGGCAGAGGGCGGGGGCCTCTCGTACGAGCAGTACTTC
CDR3: CASQGAEGGGLSYEQYF

J: TRBJ1-2
size: few
V: TRBV9
D: TRBD1
DNA: TGTGCCAGCAGCGTAGGGGACAGGGTAAACGGCTACACCTTC
CDR3: CASSVGDRVNGYTF

J: TRBJ2-5
size: NA
V: TRBV7-2
D: NA
DNA: TGTGCCAGCAGCTTAGCGAGGGGGATTAGTAAGACCCAGTACTTC
CDR3: CASSLARGISKTQYF

J: TRBJ1-1
size: once
V: TRBV6-6
D: NA
DNA: TGTGCCAGCAGTTACTTCATGACGGGGGATGGTGAAGCTTTCTTT
CDR3: CASSYFMTGDGEAFF

J: TRBJ2-5
size: NA
V: TRBV6-6
D: TRBD2
DNA: TGTGCCAGCAGTCTACTAGCGGGCGAAGAGACCCAGTACTTC
CDR3: CASSLLAGEETQYF

J: TRBJ2-5
size: once
V: TRBV18
D: NA
DNA: TGTGCCAGCTCACCGGCCGTATGGGAGACCCAGTACTTC
CDR3: CASSPAVWETQYF

J: TRBJ1-3
size: NA
V: TRBV18
D: NA
DNA: TGTGCCAGCTCACCAATCCCGAACACCATATATTTT
CDR3: CASSPIPNTIYF

J: TRBJ2-3
size: NA
V: TRBV19
D: NA
DNA: TGTGCCAGTAGTAAGGGGTGGACGCAGTATTTT
CDR3: CASSKGWTQYF

J: TRBJ1-1
size: NA
V: TRBV5-6
D: NA
DNA: TGTGCCAGCAGTCGTAGACTGGTGAACACTGAAGCTTTCTTT
CDR3: CASSRRLVNTEAFF

J: TRBJ1-5
size: NA
V: TRBV7-8
D: TRBD1
DNA: TGTGCCAGCAGCTCCAGGGGGCGTAGCAATCAGCCCCAGCATTTT
CDR3: CASSSRGRSNQPQHF

J: TRBJ1-1
size: NA
V: TRBV2
D: TRBD1
DNA: TGTGCCAGCAGTGCCACCTTCACAGGGGACAGTGAAGCTTTCTTT
CDR3: CASSATFTGDSEAFF

J: TRBJ1-2
size: NA
V: TRBV9
D: NA
DNA: TGTGCCAGCAGCGTTCAGACAGGTGATGGCTACACCTTC
CDR3: CASSVQTGDGYTF

J: TRBJ1-3
size: once
V: TRBV2
D: NA
DNA: TGTGCCAGCAGTGTTGGACACTCTGGAAACACCATATATTTT
CDR3: CASSVGHSGNTIYF